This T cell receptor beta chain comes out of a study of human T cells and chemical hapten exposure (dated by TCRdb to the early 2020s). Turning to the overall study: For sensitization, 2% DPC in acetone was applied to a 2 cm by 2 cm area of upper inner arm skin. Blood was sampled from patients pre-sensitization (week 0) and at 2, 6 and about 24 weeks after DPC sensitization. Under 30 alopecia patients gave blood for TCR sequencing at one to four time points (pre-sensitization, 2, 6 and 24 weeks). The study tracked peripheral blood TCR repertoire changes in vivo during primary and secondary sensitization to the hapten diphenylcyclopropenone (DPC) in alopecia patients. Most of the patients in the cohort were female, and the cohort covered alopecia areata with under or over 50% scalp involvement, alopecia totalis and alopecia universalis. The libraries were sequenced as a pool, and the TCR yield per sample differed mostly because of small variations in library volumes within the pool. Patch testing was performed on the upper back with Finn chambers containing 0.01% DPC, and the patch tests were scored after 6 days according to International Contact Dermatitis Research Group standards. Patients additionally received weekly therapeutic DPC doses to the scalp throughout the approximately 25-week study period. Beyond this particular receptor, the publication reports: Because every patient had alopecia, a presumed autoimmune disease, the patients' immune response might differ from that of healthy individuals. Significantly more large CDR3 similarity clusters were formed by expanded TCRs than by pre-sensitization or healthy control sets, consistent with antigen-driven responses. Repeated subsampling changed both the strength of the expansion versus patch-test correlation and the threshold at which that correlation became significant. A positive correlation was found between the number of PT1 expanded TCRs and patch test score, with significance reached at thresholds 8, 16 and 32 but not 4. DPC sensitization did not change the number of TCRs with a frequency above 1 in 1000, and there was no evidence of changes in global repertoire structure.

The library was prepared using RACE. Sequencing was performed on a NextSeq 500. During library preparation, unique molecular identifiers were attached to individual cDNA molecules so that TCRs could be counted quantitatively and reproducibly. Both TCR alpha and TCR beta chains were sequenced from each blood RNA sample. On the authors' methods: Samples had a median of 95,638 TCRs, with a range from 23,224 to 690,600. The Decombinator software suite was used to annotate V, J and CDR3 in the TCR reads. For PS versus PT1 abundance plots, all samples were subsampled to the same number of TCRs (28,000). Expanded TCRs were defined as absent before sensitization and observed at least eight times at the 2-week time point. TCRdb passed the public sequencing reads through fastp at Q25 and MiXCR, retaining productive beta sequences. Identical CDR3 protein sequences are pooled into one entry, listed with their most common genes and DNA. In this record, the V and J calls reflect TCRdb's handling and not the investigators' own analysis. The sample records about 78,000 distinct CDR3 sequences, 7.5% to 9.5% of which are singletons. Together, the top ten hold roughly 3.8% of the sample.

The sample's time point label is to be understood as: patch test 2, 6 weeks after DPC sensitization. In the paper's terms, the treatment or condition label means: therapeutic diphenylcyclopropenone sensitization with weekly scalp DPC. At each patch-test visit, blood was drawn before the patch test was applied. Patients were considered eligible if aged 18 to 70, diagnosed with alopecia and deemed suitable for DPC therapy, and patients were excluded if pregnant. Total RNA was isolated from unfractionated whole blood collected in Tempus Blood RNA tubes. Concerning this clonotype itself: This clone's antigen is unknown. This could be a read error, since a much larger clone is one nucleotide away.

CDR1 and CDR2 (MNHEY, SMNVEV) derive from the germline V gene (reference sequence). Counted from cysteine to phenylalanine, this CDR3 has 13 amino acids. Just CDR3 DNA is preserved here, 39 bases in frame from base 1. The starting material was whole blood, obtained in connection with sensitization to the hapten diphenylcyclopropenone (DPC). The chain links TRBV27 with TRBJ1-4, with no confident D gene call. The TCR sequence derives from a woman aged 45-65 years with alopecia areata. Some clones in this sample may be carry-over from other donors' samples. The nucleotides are TGTGCCAGCAGTCGGAAATTGATGGAAAAACTGATTTTT. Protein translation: CASSRKLMEKLIF.